This T cell receptor (beta chain) emerged from a study of tumor and adjacent non-tumor tissue in lung cancer. A note on this clonotype: The germline gene is not matched at one end of the junction; a read error may be the cause.

Germline CDR1 LGHNA, CDR2 YNFKEQ. The CDR3 is made up of 18 amino acids. TCRbeta libraries were built with three rounds of nested PCR, modified from ARM-PCR. In TCRdb, the multiplex PCR reads were re-called with MiXCR into one record per CDR3 protein. This sample has 70,000 to 95,000 distinct CDR3 sequences, with over 65% found just once. RNA was extracted from bulk tissue without any cell sorting. This non-tumor lung sample came from over 3 cm beyond the tumor edge. This clonotype was obtained from a man between 65 and 85 years old with non-small cell lung cancer. This chain uses TRBV4-2 with TRBJ1-2; 7 nucleotides align to TRBD1. Sequenced input: distant non-tumor lung tissue. CDR3 sequence: CASSPWWDSFIRGYGYTF. The CDR3, as DNA: TGTGCCAGCAGCCCATGGTGGGACAGCTTTATTCGGGGGTATGGATACACCTTC.